This paragraph covers one T cell receptor (beta chain) sequence. CDR3 length equals 17 residues. Unmatched junction bases numbered 9, after V lost 4 bases and J lost 5 bases. Per germline, CDR1 SGHRS and CDR2 YFSETQ. The sample is drawn from a study of blood T cell repertoires in COVID-19. Study background: Collection of acute and convalescent COVID-19 samples took place in the United States, Italy and Spain.

Assay: immunoSEQ multiplex PCR; the TCRdb copy retains only in-frame clones and omits some. This table has tens of thousands of clones, approximately 86% appearing once. The specimen sequenced was peripheral blood. The clonotype comes from a human donor in a cohort sampled during active COVID-19. The chain carries TRBV5-1 and TRBJ2-5; 15 bases map to TRBD2. In DNA, the CDR3 is TGCGCCAGCAGCCCGCTATGGACTAGCGGGGGGGCCGAGACCCAGTACTTC. Translating it yields CASSPLWTSGGAETQYF.